This TCR beta chain comes out of a study of cytomegalovirus exposure and HLA in healthy donors. The CDR3 runs to 15 residues. Trimming took 3 bases from V and 10 from J; bases not matched to a gene: 8. CDR1 and CDR2 from the germline V gene are SGHTA and FQGNSA. Use of 60 Vbeta and 13 Jbeta primers characterized the PCR. The repertoire was sequenced with immunoSEQ multiplex PCR; TCRdb's copy has only in-frame clones and lacks some. The table records about 150,000 clones, over 65% of them present only once. Sample: PBMCs. This chain links TRBV7-2 with TRBJ2-5, with 13 bases aligning to TRBD2. This clonotype originated in a man aged 25 to 40 in good health and CMV-seronegative. The CDR3 here is CASSFTGTSGVDQYF. CDR3 DNA sequence: TGTGCCAGCAGCTTTACCGGGACTAGCGGGGTTGACCAGTACTTC.